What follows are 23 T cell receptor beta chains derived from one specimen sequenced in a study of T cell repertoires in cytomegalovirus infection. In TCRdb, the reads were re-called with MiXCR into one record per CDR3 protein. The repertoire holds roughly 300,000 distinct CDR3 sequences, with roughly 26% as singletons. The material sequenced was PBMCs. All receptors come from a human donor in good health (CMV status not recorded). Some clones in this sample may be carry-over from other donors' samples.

CDR3 nucleotides: TGCGCCAGTAGTAAGGGCAGCAAGGATAACTATGGCTACACCTTC. This encodes CASSKGSKDNYGYTF. The chain links TRBV4-1 to TRBJ1-2; D not resolved. The CDR3 runs 15 residues. V was trimmed by 9 bases and J by 1 base, leaving 18 bases between them. Germline values: CDR1 MGHRA, CDR2 YSYEKL.

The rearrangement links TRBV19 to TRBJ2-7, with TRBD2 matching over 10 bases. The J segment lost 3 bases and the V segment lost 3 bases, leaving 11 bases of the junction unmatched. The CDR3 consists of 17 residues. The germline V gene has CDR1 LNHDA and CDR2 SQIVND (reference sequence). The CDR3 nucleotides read TGTGCCAGTAGTATTAGGCCTAGCGGGAGTCTACTCTACGAGCAGTACTTC. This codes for CASSIRPSGSLLYEQYF.

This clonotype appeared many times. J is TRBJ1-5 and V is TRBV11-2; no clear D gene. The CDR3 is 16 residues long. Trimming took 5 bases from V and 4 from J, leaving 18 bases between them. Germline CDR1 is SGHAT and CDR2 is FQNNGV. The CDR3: CASSAPLGGGNQPQHF. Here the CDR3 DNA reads TGTGCCAGCAGCGCACCGCTCGGCGGAGGGAATCAGCCCCAGCATTTT. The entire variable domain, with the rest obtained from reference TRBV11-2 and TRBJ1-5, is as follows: EAGVAQSPRYKIIEKRQSVAFWCNPISGHATLYWYQQILGQGPKLLIQFQNNGVVDDSQLPKDRFSAERLKGVDSTLKIQPAKLEDSAVYLCASSAPLGGGNQPQHFGDGTRLSIL.

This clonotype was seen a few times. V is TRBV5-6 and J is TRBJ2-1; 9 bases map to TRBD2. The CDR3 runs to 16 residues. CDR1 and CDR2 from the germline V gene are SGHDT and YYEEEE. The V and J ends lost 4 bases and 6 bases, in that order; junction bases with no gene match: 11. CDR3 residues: CASSLLVASGVNEQFF. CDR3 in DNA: TGTGCCAGCAGCCTCCTTGTGGCTAGCGGGGTCAATGAGCAGTTCTTC.

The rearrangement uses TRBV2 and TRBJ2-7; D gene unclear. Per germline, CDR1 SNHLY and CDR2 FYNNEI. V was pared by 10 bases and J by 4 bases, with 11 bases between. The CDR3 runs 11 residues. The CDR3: CATKFSYEQYF. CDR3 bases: TGTGCCACCAAATTCTCGTACGAGCAGTACTTC.

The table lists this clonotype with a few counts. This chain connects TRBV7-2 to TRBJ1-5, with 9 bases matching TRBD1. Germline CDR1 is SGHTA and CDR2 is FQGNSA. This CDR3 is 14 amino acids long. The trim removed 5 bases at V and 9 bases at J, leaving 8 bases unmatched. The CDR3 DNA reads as TGTGCCAGCAGCCGGGACAGGGTCCGGGGGCCCCAGCATTTT. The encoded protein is CASSRDRVRGPQHF.

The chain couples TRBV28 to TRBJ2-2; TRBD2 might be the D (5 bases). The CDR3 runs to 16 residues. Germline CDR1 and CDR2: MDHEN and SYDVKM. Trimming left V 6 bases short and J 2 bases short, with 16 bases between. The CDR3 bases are TGTGCCAGCAGCCCCGGGAATTACTATAACACCGGGGAGCTGTTTTTT. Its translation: CASSPGNYYNTGELFF.

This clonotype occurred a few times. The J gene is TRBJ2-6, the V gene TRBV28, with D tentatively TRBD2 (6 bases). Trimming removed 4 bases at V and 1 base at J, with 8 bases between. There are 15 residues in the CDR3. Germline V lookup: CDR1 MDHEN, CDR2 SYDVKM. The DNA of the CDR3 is TGTGCCAGCAGTTCACTAGCATCTGGGGCCAACGTCCTGACTTTC. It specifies CASSSLASGANVLTF.

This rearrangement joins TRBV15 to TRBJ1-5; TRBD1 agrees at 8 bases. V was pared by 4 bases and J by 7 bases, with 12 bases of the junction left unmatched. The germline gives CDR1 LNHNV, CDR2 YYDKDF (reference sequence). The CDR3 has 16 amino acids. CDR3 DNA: TGTGCCACCAGCATAGACCGAGGGGGGACAGGCCAGCCCCAGCATTTT. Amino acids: CATSIDRGGTGQPQHF.

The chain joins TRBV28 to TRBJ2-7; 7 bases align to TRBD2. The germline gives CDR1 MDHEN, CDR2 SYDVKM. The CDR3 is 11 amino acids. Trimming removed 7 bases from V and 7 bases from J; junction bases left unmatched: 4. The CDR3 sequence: CASKASGEQYF. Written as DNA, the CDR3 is TGTGCCAGCAAGGCTAGCGGAGAGCAGTACTTC.

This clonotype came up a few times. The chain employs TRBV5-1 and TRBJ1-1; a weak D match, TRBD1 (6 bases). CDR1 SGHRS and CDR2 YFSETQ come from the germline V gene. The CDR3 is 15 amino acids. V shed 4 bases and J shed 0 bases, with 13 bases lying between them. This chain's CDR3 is CASSLDSNMNTEAFF. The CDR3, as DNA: TGCGCCAGCAGCCTGGACAGCAACATGAACACTGAAGCTTTCTTT.

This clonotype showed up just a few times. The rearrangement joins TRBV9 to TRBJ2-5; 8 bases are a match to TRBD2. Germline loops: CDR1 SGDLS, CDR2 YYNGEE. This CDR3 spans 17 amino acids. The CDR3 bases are TGTGGGCTCAAAATGGGTGAAACTAGCGGATACCAAGAGACCCAGTACTTC. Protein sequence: CGLKMGETSGYQETQYF.

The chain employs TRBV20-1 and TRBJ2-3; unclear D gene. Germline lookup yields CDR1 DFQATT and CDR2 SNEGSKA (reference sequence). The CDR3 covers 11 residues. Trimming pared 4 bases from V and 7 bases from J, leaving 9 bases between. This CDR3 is CSAKRMNTQYF. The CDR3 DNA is TGCAGTGCTAAGAGGATGAATACGCAGTATTTT.

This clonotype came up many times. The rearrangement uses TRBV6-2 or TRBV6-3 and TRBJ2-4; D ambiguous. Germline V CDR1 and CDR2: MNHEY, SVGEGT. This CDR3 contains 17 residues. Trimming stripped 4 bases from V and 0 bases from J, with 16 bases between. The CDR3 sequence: CASSSVKLGEAKNIQYF. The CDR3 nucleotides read TGTGCCAGCAGTTCCGTTAAACTCGGAGAAGCCAAAAACATTCAGTACTTC.

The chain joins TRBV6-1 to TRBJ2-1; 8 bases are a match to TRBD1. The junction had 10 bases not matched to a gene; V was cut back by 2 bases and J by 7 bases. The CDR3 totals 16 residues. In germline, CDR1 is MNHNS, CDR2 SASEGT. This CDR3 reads CASSEMGRGPYNEQFF. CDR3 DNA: TGTGCCAGCAGTGAAATGGGCAGGGGGCCTTATAATGAGCAGTTCTTC.

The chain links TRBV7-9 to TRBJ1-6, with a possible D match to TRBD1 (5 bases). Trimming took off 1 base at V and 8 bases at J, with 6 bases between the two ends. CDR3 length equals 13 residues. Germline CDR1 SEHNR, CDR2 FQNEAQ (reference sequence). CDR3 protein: CASSLETDSPLHF. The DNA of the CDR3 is TGTGCCAGCAGCTTAGAGACAGATTCACCCCTCCACTTT.

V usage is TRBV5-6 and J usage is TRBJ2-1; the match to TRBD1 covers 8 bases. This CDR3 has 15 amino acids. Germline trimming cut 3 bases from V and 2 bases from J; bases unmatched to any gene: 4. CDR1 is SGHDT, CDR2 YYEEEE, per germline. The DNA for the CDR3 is TGTGCCAGCAGCTCACAGGGGGACCCCTACAATGAGCAGTTCTTC. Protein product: CASSSQGDPYNEQFF.

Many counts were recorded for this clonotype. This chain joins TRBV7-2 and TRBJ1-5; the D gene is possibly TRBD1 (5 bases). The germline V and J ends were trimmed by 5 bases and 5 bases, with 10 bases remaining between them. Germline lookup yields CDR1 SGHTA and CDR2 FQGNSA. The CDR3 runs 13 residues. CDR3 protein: CASSPGTHQPQHF. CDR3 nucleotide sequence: TGTGCCAGCAGCCCGGGGACTCATCAGCCCCAGCATTTT.

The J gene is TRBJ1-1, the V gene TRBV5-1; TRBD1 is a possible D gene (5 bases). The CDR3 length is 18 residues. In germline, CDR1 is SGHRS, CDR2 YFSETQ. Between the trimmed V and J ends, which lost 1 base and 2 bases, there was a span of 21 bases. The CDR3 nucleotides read TGCGCCAGCAGCTTGTCAGGGTCGACAGCAACTCGTAACACTGAAGCTTTCTTT. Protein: CASSLSGSTATRNTEAFF.

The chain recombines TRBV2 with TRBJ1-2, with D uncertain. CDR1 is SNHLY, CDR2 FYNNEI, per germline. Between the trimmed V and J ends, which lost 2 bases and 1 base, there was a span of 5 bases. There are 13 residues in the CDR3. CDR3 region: CASSESRNYGYTF. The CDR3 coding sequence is TGTGCCAGCAGTGAATCCCGTAACTATGGCTACACCTTC.

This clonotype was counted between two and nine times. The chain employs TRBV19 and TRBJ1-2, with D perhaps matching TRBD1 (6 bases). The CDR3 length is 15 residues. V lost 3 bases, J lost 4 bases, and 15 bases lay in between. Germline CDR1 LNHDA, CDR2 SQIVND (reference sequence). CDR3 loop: CASSIRTADVYGYTF. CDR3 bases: TGTGCCAGTAGTATTAGGACAGCGGATGTCTATGGCTACACCTTC.

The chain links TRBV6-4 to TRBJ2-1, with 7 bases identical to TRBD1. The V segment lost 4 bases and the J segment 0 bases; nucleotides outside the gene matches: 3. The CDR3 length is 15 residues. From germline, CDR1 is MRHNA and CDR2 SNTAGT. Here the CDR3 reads CASSVAGGSYNEQFF. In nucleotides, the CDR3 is TGTGCCAGCAGTGTGGCAGGGGGCTCCTACAATGAGCAGTTCTTC.

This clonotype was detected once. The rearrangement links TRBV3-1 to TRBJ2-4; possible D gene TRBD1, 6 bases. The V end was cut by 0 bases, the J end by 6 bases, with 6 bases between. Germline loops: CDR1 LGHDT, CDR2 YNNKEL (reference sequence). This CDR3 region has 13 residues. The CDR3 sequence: CASSQEGGNIQYF. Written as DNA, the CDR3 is TGTGCCAGCAGCCAAGAAGGGGGAAACATTCAGTACTTC. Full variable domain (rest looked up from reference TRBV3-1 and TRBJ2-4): DTAVSQTPKYLVTQMGNDKSIKCEQNLGHDTMYWYKQDSKKFLKIMFSYNNKELIINETVPNRFSPKSPDKAHLNLHINSLELGDSAVYFCASSQEGGNIQYFGAGTRLSVL.